This T cell receptor beta chain was obtained from a study of T cell responses to AZD1222 COVID-19 vaccine. Study observations and caveats: A rise in Spike-specific TCR breadth and depth followed two AZD1222 doses. Donors in the cohort were predominantly white British and more often female, and clonal diversity was possibly underestimated. Regions 160-218 and 743-854 held dominance among vaccine-associated CD4 TCRs, which spanned spike.

Generated by immunoSEQ multiplex PCR, the TCRdb table keeps only in-frame clones and is missing some. The sample has around 78,000 clones; about nine tenths are singletons. Turning to this clone: What it recognizes is unknown.

Second-dose schedules of about 4 or about 12 weeks were combined. The CDR3 extends over 16 amino acids. Trimming stripped 3 bases from V and 9 bases from J, with 22 bases between. Germline values: CDR1 SGHRS, CDR2 YFSETQ. The sequenced sample was peripheral blood, obtained 28 days after the second AZD1222 dose. The sequence derives from an adult who received the AZD1222 COVID-19 vaccine. The chain combines TRBV5-1 with TRBJ2-1, with D perhaps matching TRBD2 (5 bases). The CDR3: CASSSTLASAFSEQFF. The DNA of the CDR3 is TGCGCCAGCAGCTCAACCTTAGCGAGTGCTTTCAGTGAGCAGTTCTTC.